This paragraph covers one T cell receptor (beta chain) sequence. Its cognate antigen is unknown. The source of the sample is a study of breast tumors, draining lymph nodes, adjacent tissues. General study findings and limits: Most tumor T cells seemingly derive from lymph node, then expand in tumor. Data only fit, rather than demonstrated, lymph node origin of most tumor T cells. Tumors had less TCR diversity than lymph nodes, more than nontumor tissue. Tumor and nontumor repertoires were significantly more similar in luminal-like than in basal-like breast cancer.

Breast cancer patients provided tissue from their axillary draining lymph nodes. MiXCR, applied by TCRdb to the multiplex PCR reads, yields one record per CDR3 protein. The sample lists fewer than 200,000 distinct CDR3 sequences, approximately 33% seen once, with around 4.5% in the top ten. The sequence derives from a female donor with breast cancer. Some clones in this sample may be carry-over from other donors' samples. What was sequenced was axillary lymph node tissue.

The CDR3 here is CATSDLRSGGLGNEQFF. CDR3 bases: TGTGCCACCAGTGATTTGCGGTCAGGGGGCCTGGGGAATGAGCAGTTCTTC. The J gene is TRBJ2-1, the V gene TRBV24-1; TRBD1 aligns across 8 bases. Unmatched junction bases numbered 10, after V lost 0 bases and J lost 7 bases. CDR3 length equals 17 residues. Germline V gene lookup returns CDR1 KGHDR and CDR2 SFDVKD.